Following are 13 T cell receptor beta chains from one sample sequenced in a study of OX40 agonist ivuxolimab in advanced cancers. Clones were sequenced by immunoSEQ multiplex PCR, and TCRdb holds only the in-frame ones, with some missing. The sample consists of tens of thousands of clones, roughly four fifths of them appearing once. The starting material was CD4+ or CD8+ T cells sorted from blood, obtained in a trial of the OX40 agonist ivuxolimab. Receptor source: an adult with an advanced solid tumor such as melanoma, head and neck, liver or kidney cancer.

This clone was counted between two and nine times. This rearrangement joins TRBV25-1 to TRBJ1-6, with 7 nucleotides matching TRBD1. The CDR3 covers 15 residues. From germline, CDR1 is MGHDK and CDR2 SYGVNS. Trimming removed 5 bases from V and 7 bases from J; junction bases left unmatched: 8. In DNA, the CDR3 is TGTGCCAGCAGTTCCAGGGGACAGATCAATTCACCCCTCCACTTT. It codes for CASSSRGQINSPLHF.

The rearrangement joins TRBV11-2 to TRBJ2-5; TRBD1 or TRBD2 may be the D gene (5 bases each). Trimming removed 5 bases from V and 5 bases from J, with 15 bases in between. This CDR3 is built from 14 residues. Per germline, CDR1 SGHAT and CDR2 FQNNGV. The CDR3 DNA follows: TGTGCCAGCAGCCCTCCGGGGCAAAGGGAGACCCAGTACTTC. Protein: CASSPPGQRETQYF. Looking up the rest from reference TRBV11-2 and TRBJ2-5 gives the full variable domain: EAGVAQSPRYKIIEKRQSVAFWCNPISGHATLYWYQQILGQGPKLLIQFQNNGVVDDSQLPKDRFSAERLKGVDSTLKIQPAKLEDSAVYLCASSPPGQRETQYFGPGTRLLVL.

The chain uses TRBV29-1 and TRBJ2-5; the D is unclear. The CDR3 consists of 13 residues. Germline values: CDR1 SQVTM, CDR2 ANQGSEA. V lost 4 bases and J lost 5, with 14 bases in between. DNA of the CDR3: TGCAGCGTTGTAATCTGGCAGTCGGAGACCCAGTACTTC. Its protein is CSVVIWQSETQYF.

This chain uses TRBV5-1 with TRBJ2-7; D not certain. The V and J ends lost 1 base and 4 bases respectively, with 6 bases between them. CDR3 length: 12 residues. The germline CDR1 and CDR2 sequences are SGHRS and YFSETQ. The CDR3 nucleotides read TGCGCCAGCAGCTTGTTGTGGTACGAGCAGTACTTC. Its protein is CASSLLWYEQYF. Full variable domain (rest looked up from reference TRBV5-1 and TRBJ2-7): KAGVTQTPRYLIKTRGQQVTLSCSPISGHRSVSWYQQTPGQGLQFLFEYFSETQRNKGNFPGRFSGRQFSNSRSEMNVSTLELGDSALYLCASSLLWYEQYFGPGTRLTVT.

For the CDR3, the DNA is TGCGCCAGCAGCTTGGATGGCTATGGCTACACCTTC. Its protein is CASSLDGYGYTF. The V and J genes are TRBV5-1 and TRBJ1-2; D remains unclear. V lost 0 bases, J lost 4 bases, and 4 bases lay in between. Germline V CDR1 and CDR2: SGHRS, YFSETQ. The CDR3 is made up of 12 amino acids.

The chain combines TRBV19 with TRBJ1-1, with D tentatively TRBD1 (6 bases). Germline lookup yields CDR1 LNHDA and CDR2 SQIVND (reference sequence). The CDR3 covers 13 residues. The ends were cut back, 2 bases at V and 8 bases at J, with 12 bases in the middle. The CDR3 DNA reads TGTGCCAGTAGTATAAATACAGGGACAGAAGCTTTCTTT. Translation gives CASSINTGTEAFF. The full variable domain, completed using reference TRBV19 and TRBJ1-1, is DGGITQSPKYLFRKEGQNVTLSCEQNLNHDAMYWYRQDPGQGLRLIYYSQIVNDFQKGDIAEGYSVSREKKESFPLTVTSAQKNPTAFYLCASSINTGTEAFFGQGTRLTVV.

The sample holds one count of this clone. V gene TRBV28 combines with J gene TRBJ2-1, with TRBD2 as a possible D gene (5 bases). Germline V gene data show CDR1 as MDHEN and CDR2 as SYDVKM. CDR3 length: 14 residues. V shed 5 bases and J shed 0 bases, with 8 bases lying between them. The CDR3 loop is CASSSGPSYNEQFF. The DNA for the CDR3 is TGTGCCAGCAGTAGCGGCCCCTCCTACAATGAGCAGTTCTTC.

The chain employs TRBV2 and TRBJ2-5; D is undetermined. V was trimmed by 1 base and J by 1 base, leaving 13 bases between them. Germline values: CDR1 SNHLY, CDR2 FYNNEI. There are 16 residues in the CDR3. The CDR3 protein is CASSEGWLSGQETQYF. As DNA, the CDR3 is TGTGCCAGCAGTGAAGGCTGGTTAAGTGGCCAAGAGACCCAGTACTTC.

V is TRBV30 and J is TRBJ2-7; D possibly corresponds to TRBD2 (6 bases). The CDR3 runs 14 residues. Germline CDR1 GTSNPN, CDR2 SVGIG (reference sequence). For the CDR3, the DNA is TGTGCTGTGAATATGGGAGGCCCCTCCTACGAGCAGTACTTC. Translating gives CAVNMGGPSYEQYF.

This chain links TRBV6-5 with TRBJ2-2; TRBD1 matches 9 bases. V lost 10 bases to trimming and J lost 6 bases; unmatched junction nucleotides: 12. Germline V lookup: CDR1 MNHEY, CDR2 SVGAGI. The CDR3 is 15 residues long. The CDR3 loop is CATKRPGTGSGELFF. CDR3 sequence (DNA): TGTGCCACTAAGCGCCCCGGGACAGGGTCCGGGGAGCTGTTTTTT.

The J gene is TRBJ2-3, the V gene TRBV5-1; 7 positions match TRBD2. This CDR3 spans 14 amino acids. CDR1 and CDR2 (germline): SGHRS, YFSETQ. Trimming removed 2 bases from V and 1 base from J; junction bases left unmatched: 1. The CDR3 nucleotides read TGCGCCAGCAGCTTCGCGGGAGGCACAGATACGCAGTATTTT. It translates to CASSFAGGTDTQYF.

V usage is TRBV11-3 and J usage is TRBJ1-2, with 8 bases identical to TRBD1. Germline-derived CDR1 and CDR2 are SGHNT and YENEEA. V shed 5 bases and J 8 bases; nucleotides not matched to a gene: 28. The CDR3 length is 20 residues. Here the CDR3 DNA reads TGTGCCAGCAGCCGGGAATGTTCACAGGGGGTTGGGGTTCTTAGGTGGGGCTACACCTTC. Amino acid sequence: CASSRECSQGVGVLRWGYTF.

The chain joins TRBV5-4 to TRBJ1-2; 7 bases line up with TRBD1. Germline CDR1 reads SGHNT; CDR2 reads YYREEE (reference sequence). The CDR3 covers 16 residues. V lost 0 bases and J lost 14; bases outside the gene matches: 19. The CDR3 loop is CASSLVAQGLTQRETF. CDR3 DNA: TGTGCCAGCAGCTTGGTAGCACAGGGGTTAACACAGCGGGAAACCTTC.